This T cell receptor beta chain was identified during a study of OX40 agonist ivuxolimab in advanced cancers. This CDR3 has 15 residues. Germline lookup yields CDR1 LNHDA and CDR2 SQIVND (reference sequence). V was clipped by 6 bases and J by 4 bases, with 16 bases between them. TCRdb keeps only in-frame clones here, not all; method: immunoSEQ multiplex PCR. Of tens of thousands of clones in the sample, roughly 83% were seen once. The sequenced sample was CD4+ or CD8+ T cells sorted from blood, obtained in a trial of the OX40 agonist ivuxolimab. This sequence joins TRBV19 and TRBJ1-5; D gene uncertain. This receptor was taken from an adult with an advanced solid tumor such as melanoma, head and neck, liver or kidney cancer. The CDR3 region is CASRLGGTENQPQHF. The CDR3 DNA reads TGTGCCAGTAGGCTGGGAGGAACAGAAAATCAGCCCCAGCATTTT.